This TCR beta chain was sequenced during a study of identical twins. This clonotype was found a few times. Antigen: not known. Looked up from germline, CDR1 is GTSNPN and CDR2 is SVGIG (reference sequence). Trimming removed 5 bases at V and 6 bases at J, with 8 bases between. The CDR3 is 10 amino acids. A single record per CDR3 protein comes from TCRdb applying MiXCR to the 5' RACE reads. The table includes some 730,000 distinct CDR3 sequences, 18% detected once. General observations from the study: Out-of-frame alpha sequences common to twins exhibited an excess of low generation probability. Models, which agreed with sharing between unrelated individuals, nonetheless underestimated the out-of-frame TCR alpha sharing seen in monozygotic twins.

Separately, the same data were catalogued under a study of T cells expressing NK-cell markers.

The receptor was derived from a woman aged 18-30 years in good health. V and J are TRBV30 and TRBJ2-7, with no clear D. Source material: PBMCs. CDR3 loop: CAWGILEQYF. DNA for the CDR3: TGTGCCTGGGGCATCCTCGAGCAGTACTTC.